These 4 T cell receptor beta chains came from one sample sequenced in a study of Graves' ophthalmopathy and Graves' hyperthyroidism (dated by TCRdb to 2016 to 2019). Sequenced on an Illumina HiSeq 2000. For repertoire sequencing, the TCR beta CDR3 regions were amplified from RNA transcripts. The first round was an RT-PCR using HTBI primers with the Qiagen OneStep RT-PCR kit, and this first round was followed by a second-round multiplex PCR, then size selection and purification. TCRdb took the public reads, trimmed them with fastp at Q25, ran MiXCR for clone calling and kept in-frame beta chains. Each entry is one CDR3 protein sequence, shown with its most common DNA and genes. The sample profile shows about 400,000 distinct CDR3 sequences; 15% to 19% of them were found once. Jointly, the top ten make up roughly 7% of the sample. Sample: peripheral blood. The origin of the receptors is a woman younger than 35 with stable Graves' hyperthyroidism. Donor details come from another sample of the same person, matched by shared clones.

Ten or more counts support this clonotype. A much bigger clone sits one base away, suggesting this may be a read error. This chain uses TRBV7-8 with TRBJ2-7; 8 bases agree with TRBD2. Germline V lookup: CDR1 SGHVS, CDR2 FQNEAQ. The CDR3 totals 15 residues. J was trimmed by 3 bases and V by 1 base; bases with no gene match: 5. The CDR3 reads CASSLGTSWGYEQYF. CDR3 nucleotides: TGTGCCAGCAGCTTAGGGACTAGCTGGGGCTACGAGCAGTACTTC.

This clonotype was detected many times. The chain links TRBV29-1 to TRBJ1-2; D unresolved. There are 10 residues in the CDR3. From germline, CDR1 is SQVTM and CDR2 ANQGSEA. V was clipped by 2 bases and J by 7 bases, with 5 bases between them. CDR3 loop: CSVELLGYTF. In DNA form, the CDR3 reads TGCAGCGTTGAACTCCTTGGCTACACCTTC.

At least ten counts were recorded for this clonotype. The CDR3 nucleotides are TGTGCCAGCGCTAACAAGAACACTGAAGCTTTCTTT. It codes for CASANKNTEAFF. V is TRBV12-3 or TRBV12-4 and J is TRBJ1-1, with D hard to call. The V gene lost 8 bases and the J gene lost 1 base, with 8 bases spanning the gap. This CDR3 is 12 amino acids long.

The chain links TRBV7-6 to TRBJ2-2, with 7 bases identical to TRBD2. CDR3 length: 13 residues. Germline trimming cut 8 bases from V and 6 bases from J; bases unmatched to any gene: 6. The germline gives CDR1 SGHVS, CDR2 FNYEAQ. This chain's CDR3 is CASATTSAGELFF. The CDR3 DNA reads TGTGCCAGCGCCACAACTAGCGCCGGGGAGCTGTTTTTT.